This TCR beta chain appears in the sequencing data of a study of radiotherapy plus CTLA-4 blockade in lung cancer. Germline values: CDR1 KGHSH, CDR2 LQKENI. This CDR3 has 17 amino acids. Trimming cost V 1 base and J 2 bases, with 17 bases left between them. Regarding the study as a whole: Expansion of tumor-derived TCR clones was observed in blood after radiotherapy plus ipilimumab.

TCRdb's table, derived via immunoSEQ multiplex PCR, lists solely in-frame clones and lacks some. The sample has 60,000 or so clones, 70% to 85% seen once. About this clone itself: The antigen remains undetermined.

CTLA-4 blockade with ipilimumab, together with focal radiation, was given to patients with chemo-refractory metastatic non-small-cell lung cancer. V usage is TRBV18 and J usage is TRBJ1-1, with D perhaps TRBD1 (6 bases). The origin of this receptor is a human donor with non-small cell lung cancer who had a partial response to radiotherapy plus ipilimumab. The input for sequencing was peripheral blood, taken from a patient treated with radiotherapy plus ipilimumab. The CDR3 bases are TGTGCCAGCTCACCACTTGAGACAGGCCTTTCTAACACTGAAGCTTTCTTT. This encodes CASSPLETGLSNTEAFF.